This passage covers 27 T cell receptor beta chains from one sample sequenced in a study of T-cell memory formation after mild COVID-19. MiXCR, applied by TCRdb to the 5' RACE reads, yields one record per CDR3 protein. The table includes roughly 300,000 distinct CDR3 sequences, 7.5% to 9.5% detected once. Source material: PBMCs or a T cell subset sorted from them (not recorded which). The receptor set was obtained from a man younger than 30 who had mild COVID-19 (a few samples of this study predate the infection). Cell type and time point are not known.

This clonotype was seen repeatedly, ten times or more. The chain links TRBV5-1 to TRBJ2-1; a possible D gene is TRBD1 (5 bases). There are 13 residues in the CDR3. Trimming removed 0 bases from V and 7 bases from J, with 8 bases in between. Germline V lookup: CDR1 SGHRS, CDR2 YFSETQ. The CDR3 DNA reads TGCGCCAGCAGCTTGGCCCAGGGTAATGAGCAGTTCTTC. Protein: CASSLAQGNEQFF.

This clonotype was detected many times. The V and J genes are TRBV6-2 or TRBV6-3 and TRBJ1-5, with TRBD1 matching 7 bases. The germline V gene has CDR1 MNHEY and CDR2 SVGEGT. The CDR3 is made up of 15 amino acids. With 3 bases clipped from V and 2 bases from J, the junction kept 4 bases outside the gene matches. Here the CDR3 reads CASSYFGTGNQPQHF. The CDR3 nucleotides are TGTGCCAGCAGTTATTTCGGGACAGGCAATCAGCCCCAGCATTTT.

A word on this clonotype: Just one base apart from a much larger clone, this may be a read error. The gene calls are TRBV28 and TRBJ2-1; D remains unclear. Germline V gene sequence: CDR1 MDHEN, CDR2 SYDVKM. V shed 6 bases and J shed 5 bases, with 2 bases lying between them. The CDR3 length is 10 residues. In DNA form, the CDR3 reads TGTGCCAGCAGCCACAATGAGCAGTTCTTC. This encodes CASSHNEQFF.

In its sample, this clonotype was seen many times. The chain uses TRBV5-1 and TRBJ2-1; 13 nucleotides agree with TRBD2. Germline assignment: CDR1 SGHRS and CDR2 YFSETQ. The CDR3 length is 15 residues. V shed 3 bases and J 6 bases; nucleotides not matched to a gene: 3. As DNA, the CDR3 is TGCGCCAGCAGCTGGACTAGCGGGGGCCCCAATGAGCAGTTCTTC. Translated: CASSWTSGGPNEQFF.

Many counts were recorded for this clonotype. The chain has TRBV12-3 or TRBV12-4 and TRBJ2-2; unclear D gene. Trimming removed 7 bases at V and 6 bases at J, with 18 bases between. The CDR3 has 15 residues. The CDR3 DNA follows: TGTGCCAGCACCATACTAACCCCACGCGCCGGGGAGCTGTTTTTT. Translation: CASTILTPRAGELFF.

This clonotype was detected a few times. The chain employs TRBV12-3 or TRBV12-4 and TRBJ2-3, with 10 bases aligning to TRBD2. The CDR3 contains 16 residues. Losses at the gene ends were 4 bases for V and 0 bases for J; bases not matched to a gene: 4. The CDR3 DNA reads as TGTGCCAGCAGTTACGGTAGCGGGGGGAGCACAGATACGCAGTATTTT. Amino acid sequence: CASSYGSGGSTDTQYF.

The V and J genes are TRBV4-1 and TRBJ2-5; D may correspond to TRBD1 or TRBD2 (5 bases each). CDR1 and CDR2 (germline): MGHRA, YSYEKL. The CDR3 covers 13 residues. V lost 1 base, J lost 3 bases, and 6 bases lay in between. CDR3 sequence (DNA): TGCGCCAGCAGCCAAGGAGGGGAAGAGACCCAGTACTTC. Its protein product is CASSQGGEETQYF.

V and J are TRBV30 and TRBJ2-7, with 7 bases identical to TRBD1. CDR3 length: 13 residues. Trimming cost V 4 bases and J 1 base; bases outside gene matches: 4. Germline V gene data show CDR1 as GTSNPN and CDR2 as SVGIG (reference sequence). CDR3 DNA sequence: TGTGCCTGGACCACGGACAGGTCCTACGAGCAGTACTTC. This sequence encodes CAWTTDRSYEQYF.

The V and J genes are TRBV7-3 and TRBJ2-3; D may be TRBD1 or TRBD2 (6 bases each). CDR3 length: 16 residues. The germline V gene encodes CDR1 SGHTA and CDR2 FQGTGA. Trimming shortened V by 5 bases and J by 0 bases, and 15 bases separated the two germline ends. The CDR3 DNA sequence: TGTGCCAGCAGCAAGATAGGGGGGTCTAGCACAGATACGCAGTATTTT. Protein product: CASSKIGGSSTDTQYF.

This clonotype was observed a few times. This sequence joins TRBV18 and TRBJ2-5, with 10 bases that match TRBD2. With V trimmed by 6 bases and J by 8 bases, 6 bases remained unmatched. The CDR3 extends over 13 amino acids. CDR1 is KGHSH and CDR2 is LQKENI in the germline V gene. CDR3 bases: TGTGCCAGCTCGACGGGACTAGCGACTACCCAGTACTTC. It codes for CASSTGLATTQYF.

This clonotype has ten or more counts. The genes are TRBV6-4 and TRBJ2-3; 11 nucleotides align to TRBD2. Looked up from germline, CDR1 is MRHNA and CDR2 is SNTAGT. The trim removed 4 bases at V and 3 bases at J, leaving 3 bases unmatched. There are 15 residues in the CDR3. Here the CDR3 reads CASSVSGGATDTQYF. The CDR3 DNA reads TGTGCCAGCAGTGTTAGCGGGGGGGCGACAGATACGCAGTATTTT.

This clonotype was seen more than once but under ten times. V is TRBV27 and J is TRBJ2-7, with D unclear. Per germline, CDR1 MNHEY and CDR2 SMNVEV (reference sequence). V was shortened by 4 bases and J by 0 bases, with 10 bases between the two germline ends. The CDR3 is made up of 14 amino acids. The CDR3 loop reads CASSSGRSSYEQYV. The CDR3 DNA follows: TGTGCCAGCAGTTCAGGACGGAGCTCCTACGAGCAGTACGTC.

This clonotype was recorded many times. J is TRBJ2-3 and V is TRBV20-1, with D possibly TRBD2 on 7 matching bases. Germline V gene data show CDR1 as DFQATT and CDR2 as SNEGSKA (reference sequence). This CDR3 contains 14 residues. V was cut by 4 bases and J by 3 bases, with 14 bases left in between. CDR3 sequence (DNA): TGCAGTGCTACCCGCGGGGGCTGGACAGATACGCAGTATTTT. The encoded protein is CSATRGGWTDTQYF.

This clonotype was picked up many times. This chain connects TRBV7-2 to TRBJ2-3, with TRBD2 matching 7 bases. V was clipped by 1 base and J by 13 bases; unmatched bases: 11. CDR1 is SGHTA and CDR2 is FQGNSA in the germline V gene. The CDR3 is made up of 14 amino acids. Here the CDR3 reads CASSLGAGGGGEYF. CDR3 nucleotides: TGTGCCAGCAGCTTAGGCGCTGGTGGGGGAGGGGAGTATTTT.

There are many counts of this clonotype. The genes are TRBV3-1 and TRBJ1-1; no clear D. This CDR3 region has 11 residues. The germline gives CDR1 LGHDT, CDR2 YNNKEL (reference sequence). The V gene lost 2 bases and the J gene lost 7 bases, with 5 bases spanning the gap. The CDR3 region is CASSQRSEAFF. The CDR3 DNA is TGTGCCAGCAGCCAAAGGAGTGAAGCTTTCTTT. Full variable domain (missing parts from reference TRBV3-1 and TRBJ1-1): DTAVSQTPKYLVTQMGNDKSIKCEQNLGHDTMYWYKQDSKKFLKIMFSYNNKELIINETVPNRFSPKSPDKAHLNLHINSLELGDSAVYFCASSQRSEAFFGQGTRLTVV.

In this sample, this clonotype turned up many times. The genes are TRBV10-3 and TRBJ2-7; 8 bases line up with TRBD1. V lost 3 bases, J lost 7 bases, and 11 bases stayed unmatched. This CDR3 region has 15 residues. In germline, CDR1 is ENHRY, CDR2 SYGVKD. The chain's CDR3 is CAISDTTGAPGEQYV. The CDR3 DNA follows: TGTGCCATCAGTGACACGACAGGGGCCCCCGGGGAGCAGTACGTC.

A few counts support this clonotype. The chain joins TRBV28 to TRBJ1-4; tentative D call: TRBD1 (5 bases). V shed 6 bases and J shed 7 bases, with 18 bases lying between them. Germline assignment: CDR1 MDHEN and CDR2 SYDVKM. The CDR3 sequence is 15 residues long. The CDR3 region is CASSPSRGGGEKLFF. CDR3 in DNA: TGTGCCAGCAGCCCCTCCCGGGGGGGTGGTGAAAAACTGTTTTTT.

The J gene is TRBJ2-7, the V gene TRBV27; 7 nucleotides line up with TRBD1. From germline, CDR1 is MNHEY and CDR2 SMNVEV (reference sequence). The CDR3 is 17 residues long. V lost 5 bases, J lost 2 bases, and 15 bases stayed unmatched. CDR3: CASSPSRQGTLPYEQYF. CDR3 bases: TGTGCCAGCAGTCCAAGCAGACAGGGAACCCTTCCCTACGAGCAGTACTTC.

In its sample, this clonotype was seen a few times. This sequence joins TRBV5-1 and TRBJ1-2; D unclear. The CDR3 is 13 amino acids. V was trimmed by 0 bases and J by 8 bases, leaving 11 bases between them. Germline V CDR1 and CDR2: SGHRS, YFSETQ. The CDR3 coding sequence is TGCGCCAGCAGCTTGGGACCGAGTTGGGGCTACACCTTC. It codes for CASSLGPSWGYTF.

This clonotype was found many times. This chain connects TRBV6-2 or TRBV6-3 to TRBJ1-5, with 11 bases matching TRBD1. In germline, CDR1 is MNHEY, CDR2 SVGEGT. The CDR3 is 15 residues long. After removal of 2 bases from V and 6 bases from J, the junction contained 3 bases not matched to a gene. CDR3 DNA sequence: TGTGCCAGCAGTTACCGCGGACAGGGGGCTCAGCCCCAGCATTTT. The encoded protein is CASSYRGQGAQPQHF.

This clonotype was counted ten times or more. The chain recombines TRBV5-5 with TRBJ1-2; TRBD1 aligns across 8 bases. The J segment lost 8 bases and the V segment lost 1 base, leaving 1 base of the junction unmatched. Germline V lookup: CDR1 SGHKS, CDR2 YYEKEE (reference sequence). This CDR3 region has 12 residues. CDR3 protein: CASSLSGGGYTF. DNA of the CDR3: TGTGCCAGCAGCTTGTCAGGGGGCGGCTACACCTTC.

This clonotype was seen at least ten times. The V call is TRBV29-1, the J call TRBJ2-5; D perhaps matches TRBD1 (5 bases). This CDR3 region has 11 residues. Germline V CDR1 and CDR2: SQVTM, ANQGSEA. Trimming shortened V by 5 bases and J by 2 bases, and 6 bases separated the two germline ends. CDR3 region: CSVRQQETQYF. Here the CDR3 DNA reads TGCAGCGTTAGACAGCAAGAGACCCAGTACTTC. The full variable domain, with the rest looked up from reference TRBV29-1 and TRBJ2-5, is SAVISQKPSRDICQRGTSLTIQCQVDSQVTMMFWYRQQPGQSLTLIATANQGSEATYESGFVIDKFPISRPNLTFSTLTVSNMSPEDSSIYLCSVRQQETQYFGPGTRLLVL.

This clonotype appeared many times. The chain couples TRBV4-3 to TRBJ2-1; 8 positions match TRBD2. Germline V gene sequence: CDR1 LGHNA, CDR2 YSLEER. J was trimmed by 0 bases and V by 4 bases; bases with no gene match: 5. CDR3 length: 16 residues. This chain's CDR3 is CASSLARGASYNEQFF. The CDR3 bases are TGCGCCAGCAGCCTCGCGCGGGGGGCCTCCTACAATGAGCAGTTCTTC.

This clonotype was picked up a small number of times. The chain has TRBV7-9 and TRBJ1-1; TRBD1 might be the D (5 bases). CDR3 size: 13 residues. Deletions cut 5 bases from V and 3 bases from J, with 10 bases between. The germline gives CDR1 SEHNR, CDR2 FQNEAQ (reference sequence). The CDR3 here is CASSPQAYTEAFF. The CDR3, as DNA: TGTGCCAGCAGCCCACAGGCCTACACTGAAGCTTTCTTT.

This clonotype was picked up many times. The V gene is TRBV30, the J gene TRBJ2-7; the D gene is possibly TRBD2 (5 bases). The CDR3 sequence is 13 residues long. The V gene lost 2 bases and the J gene lost 4 bases, with 12 bases spanning the gap. CDR1 and CDR2 from the germline V gene are GTSNPN and SVGIG (reference sequence). CDR3 in DNA: TGTGCCTGGAGTTCCGGGGTCGGATACGAGCAGTACTTC. Residues: CAWSSGVGYEQYF.

This clonotype appeared many times. The chain has TRBV5-1 and TRBJ2-2; no clear D gene. The CDR3 contains 13 residues. The germline CDR1 and CDR2 sequences are SGHRS and YFSETQ. Trimming shortened V by 7 bases and J by 2 bases, and 9 bases separated the two germline ends. The CDR3 sequence: CASQDENTGELFF. CDR3 in DNA: TGCGCCAGCCAAGACGAAAACACCGGGGAGCTGTTTTTT.

The chain uses TRBV4-3 and TRBJ2-2; 9 positions agree with TRBD1. The CDR3 covers 17 residues. V gave up 1 base and J gave up 6 bases; unmatched junction bases: 9. Germline CDR1 LGHNA, CDR2 YSLEER. The CDR3 is CASSQVPGQGPSGELFF. The CDR3 nucleotides are TGCGCCAGCAGCCAAGTTCCAGGACAGGGGCCCTCCGGGGAGCTGTTTTTT.